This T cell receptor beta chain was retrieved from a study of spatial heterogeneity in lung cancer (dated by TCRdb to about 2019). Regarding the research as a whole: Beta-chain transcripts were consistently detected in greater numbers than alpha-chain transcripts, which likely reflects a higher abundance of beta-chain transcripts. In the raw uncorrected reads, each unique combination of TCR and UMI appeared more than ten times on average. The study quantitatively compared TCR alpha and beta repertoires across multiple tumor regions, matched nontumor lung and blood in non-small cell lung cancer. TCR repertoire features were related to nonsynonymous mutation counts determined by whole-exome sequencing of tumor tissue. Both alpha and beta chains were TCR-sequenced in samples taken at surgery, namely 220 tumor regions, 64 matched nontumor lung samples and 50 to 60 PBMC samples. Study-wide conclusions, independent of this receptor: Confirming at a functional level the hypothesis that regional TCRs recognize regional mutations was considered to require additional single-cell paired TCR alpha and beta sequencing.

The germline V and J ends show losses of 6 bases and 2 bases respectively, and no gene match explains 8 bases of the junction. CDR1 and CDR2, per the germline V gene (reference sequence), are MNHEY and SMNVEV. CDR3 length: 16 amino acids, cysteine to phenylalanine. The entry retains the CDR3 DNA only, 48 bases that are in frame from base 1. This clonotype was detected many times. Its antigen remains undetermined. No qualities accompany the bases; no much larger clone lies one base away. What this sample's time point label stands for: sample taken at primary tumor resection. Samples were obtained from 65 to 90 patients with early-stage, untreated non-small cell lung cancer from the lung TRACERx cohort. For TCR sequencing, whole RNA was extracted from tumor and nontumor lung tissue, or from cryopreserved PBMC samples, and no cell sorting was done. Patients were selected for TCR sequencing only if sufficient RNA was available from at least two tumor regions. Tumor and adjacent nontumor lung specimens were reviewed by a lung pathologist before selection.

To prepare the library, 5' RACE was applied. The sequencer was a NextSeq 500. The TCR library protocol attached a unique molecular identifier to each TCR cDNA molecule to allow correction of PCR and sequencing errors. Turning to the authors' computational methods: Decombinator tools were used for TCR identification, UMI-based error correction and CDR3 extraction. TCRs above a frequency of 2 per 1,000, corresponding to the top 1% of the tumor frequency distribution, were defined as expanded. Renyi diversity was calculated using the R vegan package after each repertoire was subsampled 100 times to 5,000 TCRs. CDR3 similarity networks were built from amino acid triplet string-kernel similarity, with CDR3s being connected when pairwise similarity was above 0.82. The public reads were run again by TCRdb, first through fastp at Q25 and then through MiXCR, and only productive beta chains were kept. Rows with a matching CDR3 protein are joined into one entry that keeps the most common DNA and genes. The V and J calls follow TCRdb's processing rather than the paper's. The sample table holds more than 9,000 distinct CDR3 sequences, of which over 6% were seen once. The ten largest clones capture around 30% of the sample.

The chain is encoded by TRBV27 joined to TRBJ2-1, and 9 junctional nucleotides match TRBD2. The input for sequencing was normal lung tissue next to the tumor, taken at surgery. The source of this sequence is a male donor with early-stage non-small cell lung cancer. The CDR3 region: CASSDGVAGAYNEQFF. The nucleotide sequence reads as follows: TGTGCCAGCAGCGACGGCGTAGCGGGAGCCTACAATGAGCAGTTCTTC.